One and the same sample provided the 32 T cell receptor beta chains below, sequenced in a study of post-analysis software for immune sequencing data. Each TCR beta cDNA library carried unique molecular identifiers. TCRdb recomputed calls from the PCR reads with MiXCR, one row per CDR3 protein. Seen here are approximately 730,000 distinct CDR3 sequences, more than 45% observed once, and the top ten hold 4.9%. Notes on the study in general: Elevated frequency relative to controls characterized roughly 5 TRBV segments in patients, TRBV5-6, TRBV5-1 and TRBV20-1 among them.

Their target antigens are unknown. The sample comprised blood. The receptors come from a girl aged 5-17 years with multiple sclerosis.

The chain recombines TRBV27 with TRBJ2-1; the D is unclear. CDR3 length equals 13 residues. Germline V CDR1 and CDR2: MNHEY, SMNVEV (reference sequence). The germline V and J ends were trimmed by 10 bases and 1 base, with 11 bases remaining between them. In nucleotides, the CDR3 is TGTGCCACCGCACAAACTTCCTACAATGAGCAGTTCTTC. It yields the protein CATAQTSYNEQFF.

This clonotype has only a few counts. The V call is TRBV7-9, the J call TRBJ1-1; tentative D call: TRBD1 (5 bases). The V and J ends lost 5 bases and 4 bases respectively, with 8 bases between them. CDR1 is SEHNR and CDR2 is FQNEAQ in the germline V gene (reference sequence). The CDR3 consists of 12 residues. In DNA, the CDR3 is TGTGCCAGCAGCCAGGGAAGCACTGAAGCTTTCTTT. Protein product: CASSQGSTEAFF. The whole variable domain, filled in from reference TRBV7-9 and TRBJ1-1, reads DTGVSQNPRHKITKRGQNVTFRCDPISEHNRLYWYRQTLGQGPEFLTYFQNEAQLEKSRLLSDRFSAERPKGSFSTLEIQRTEQGDSAMYLCASSQGSTEAFFGQGTRLTVV.

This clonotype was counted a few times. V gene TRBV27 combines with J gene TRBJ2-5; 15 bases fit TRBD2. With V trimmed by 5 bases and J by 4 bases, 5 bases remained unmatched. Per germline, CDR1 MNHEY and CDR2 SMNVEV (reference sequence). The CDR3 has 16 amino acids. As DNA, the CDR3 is TGTGCCAGCAGTCCCGGACTAGCGGGAGGGTCAGAGACCCAGTACTTC. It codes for CASSPGLAGGSETQYF.

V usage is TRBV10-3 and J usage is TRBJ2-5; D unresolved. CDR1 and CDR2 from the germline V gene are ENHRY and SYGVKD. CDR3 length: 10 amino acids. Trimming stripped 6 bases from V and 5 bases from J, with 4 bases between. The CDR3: CAIRTETQYF. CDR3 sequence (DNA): TGTGCCATCAGGACGGAGACCCAGTACTTC.

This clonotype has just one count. The CDR3 DNA reads TGTGCCAGCAGCCCGCGACAGGGGAAGACCTCCTACGAGCAGTACTTC. Translating it yields CASSPRQGKTSYEQYF. The chain joins TRBV7-9 to TRBJ2-7; 8 nucleotides match TRBD1. With 5 bases clipped from V and 0 bases from J, the junction kept 9 bases outside the gene matches. Germline V CDR1 and CDR2: SEHNR, FQNEAQ (reference sequence). The CDR3 length is 16 residues.

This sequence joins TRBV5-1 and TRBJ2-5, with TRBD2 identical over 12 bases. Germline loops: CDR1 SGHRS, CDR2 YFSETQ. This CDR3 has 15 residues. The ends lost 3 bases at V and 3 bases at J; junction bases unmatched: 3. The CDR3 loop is CASSSSGRAEETQYF. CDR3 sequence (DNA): TGCGCCAGCAGCTCTAGCGGGAGGGCCGAAGAGACCCAGTACTTC.

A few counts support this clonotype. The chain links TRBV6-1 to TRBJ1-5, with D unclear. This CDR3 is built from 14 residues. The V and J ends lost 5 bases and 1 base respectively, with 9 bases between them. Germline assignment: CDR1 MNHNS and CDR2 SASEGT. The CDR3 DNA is TGTGCCAGCAGTAACCGGGCCAGCAATCAGCCCCAGCATTTT. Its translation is CASSNRASNQPQHF.

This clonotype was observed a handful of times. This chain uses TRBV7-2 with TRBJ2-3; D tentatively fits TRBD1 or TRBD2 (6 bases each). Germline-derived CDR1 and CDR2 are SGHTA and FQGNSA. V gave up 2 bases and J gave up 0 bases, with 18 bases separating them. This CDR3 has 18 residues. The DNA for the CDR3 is TGTGCCAGCAGCTTATATGGCGGGACAAGAGCTAGCACAGATACGCAGTATTTT. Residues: CASSLYGGTRASTDTQYF.

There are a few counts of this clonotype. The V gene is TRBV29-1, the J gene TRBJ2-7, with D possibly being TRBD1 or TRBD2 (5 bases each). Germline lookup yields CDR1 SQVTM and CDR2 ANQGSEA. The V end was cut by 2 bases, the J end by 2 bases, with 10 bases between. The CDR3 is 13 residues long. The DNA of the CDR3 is TGCAGCGTTGAAACCCGGGGCCCCTACGAGCAGTACTTC. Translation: CSVETRGPYEQYF.

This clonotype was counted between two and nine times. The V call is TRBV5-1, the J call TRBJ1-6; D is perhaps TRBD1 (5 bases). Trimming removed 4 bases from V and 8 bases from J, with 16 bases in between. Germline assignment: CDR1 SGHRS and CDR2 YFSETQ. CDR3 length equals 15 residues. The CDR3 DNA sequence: TGCGCCAGCAGCCCCCGGGACCCCGAGCATTCACCCCTCCACTTT. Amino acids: CASSPRDPEHSPLHF.

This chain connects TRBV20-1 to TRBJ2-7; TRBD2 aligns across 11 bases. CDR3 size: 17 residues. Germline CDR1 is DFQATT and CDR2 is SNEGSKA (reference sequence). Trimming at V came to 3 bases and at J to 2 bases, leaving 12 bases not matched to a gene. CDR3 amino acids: CSAREVGFSGRAYEQYF. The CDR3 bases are TGCAGTGCTAGGGAAGTCGGATTTAGCGGGAGGGCCTACGAGCAGTACTTC.

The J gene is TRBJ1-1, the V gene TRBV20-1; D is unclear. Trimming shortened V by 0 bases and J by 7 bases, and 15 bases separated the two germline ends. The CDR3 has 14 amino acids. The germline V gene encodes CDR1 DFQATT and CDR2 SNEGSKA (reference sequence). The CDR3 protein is CSARDRIGPIEAFF. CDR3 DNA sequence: TGCAGTGCTAGAGATCGAATAGGGCCAATTGAAGCTTTCTTT.

The CDR3 is CASSSKDRLLNEQYF. The CDR3 DNA is TGTGCCAGCAGCTCCAAAGACAGATTACTAAACGAGCAGTACTTC. This rearrangement joins TRBV7-9 to TRBJ2-7; tentatively, D is TRBD1 (5 bases). The CDR3 covers 15 residues. Per the germline V gene, CDR1 is SEHNR and CDR2 is FQNEAQ (reference sequence). Trimming pared 4 bases from V and 5 bases from J, leaving 18 bases between.

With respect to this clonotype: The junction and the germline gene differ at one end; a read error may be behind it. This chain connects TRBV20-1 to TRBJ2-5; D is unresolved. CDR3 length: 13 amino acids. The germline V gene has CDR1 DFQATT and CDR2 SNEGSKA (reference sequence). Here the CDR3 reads CSARGVGEEAQYF. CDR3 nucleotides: TGCAGTGCTAGAGGTGTAGGAGAAGAGGCCCAGTACTTC.

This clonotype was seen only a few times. CDR3 sequence: CASSWLAGLTSDEQFF. The CDR3 nucleotides are TGTGCCAGCAGCTGGTTGGCGGGACTAACCTCGGATGAGCAGTTCTTC. The V gene is TRBV12-3 or TRBV12-4, the J gene TRBJ2-1, with 7 bases lining up with TRBD2. V dropped 6 bases and J dropped 8; count of bases not matched to a gene: 16. CDR3 length: 16 residues.

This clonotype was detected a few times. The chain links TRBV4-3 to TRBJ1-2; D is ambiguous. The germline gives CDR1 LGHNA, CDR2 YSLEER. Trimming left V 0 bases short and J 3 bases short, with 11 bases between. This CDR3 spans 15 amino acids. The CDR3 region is CASSQDQRLYYGYTF. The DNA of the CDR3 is TGCGCCAGCAGCCAAGATCAACGCCTCTACTATGGCTACACCTTC.

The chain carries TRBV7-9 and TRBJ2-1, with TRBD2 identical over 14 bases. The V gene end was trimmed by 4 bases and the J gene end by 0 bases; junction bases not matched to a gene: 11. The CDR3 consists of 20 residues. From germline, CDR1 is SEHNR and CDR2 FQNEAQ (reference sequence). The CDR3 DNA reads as TGTGCCAGCAGCTATGGGACTAGCGGGAGACGCCAGAGCTCCTACAATGAGCAGTTCTTC. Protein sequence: CASSYGTSGRRQSSYNEQFF. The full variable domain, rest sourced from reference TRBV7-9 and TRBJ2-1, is DTGVSQNPRHKITKRGQNVTFRCDPISEHNRLYWYRQTLGQGPEFLTYFQNEAQLEKSRLLSDRFSAERPKGSFSTLEIQRTEQGDSAMYLCASSYGTSGRRQSSYNEQFFGPGTRLTVL.

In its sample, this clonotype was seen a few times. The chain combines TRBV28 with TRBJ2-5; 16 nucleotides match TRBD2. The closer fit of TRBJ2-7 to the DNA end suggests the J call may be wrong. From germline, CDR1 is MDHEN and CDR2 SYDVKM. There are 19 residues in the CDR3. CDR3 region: CASSLIAGLAGGPGNEQYF. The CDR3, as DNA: TGTGCCAGCAGTTTAATCGCGGGACTAGCGGGAGGGCCAGGTAACGAGCAGTACTTC.

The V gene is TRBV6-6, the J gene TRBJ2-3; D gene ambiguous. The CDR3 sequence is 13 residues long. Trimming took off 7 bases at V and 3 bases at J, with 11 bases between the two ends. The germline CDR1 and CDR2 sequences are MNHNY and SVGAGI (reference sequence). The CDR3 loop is CASKYTATDTQYF. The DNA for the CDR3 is TGTGCCAGCAAATACACAGCGACAGATACGCAGTATTTT.

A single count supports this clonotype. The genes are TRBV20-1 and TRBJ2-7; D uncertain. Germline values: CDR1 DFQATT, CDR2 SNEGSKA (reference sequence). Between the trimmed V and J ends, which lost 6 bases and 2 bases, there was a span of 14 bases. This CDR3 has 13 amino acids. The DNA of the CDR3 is TGCAGTGCCTTGACATCCCTAGCCTACGAGCAGTACTTC. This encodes CSALTSLAYEQYF.

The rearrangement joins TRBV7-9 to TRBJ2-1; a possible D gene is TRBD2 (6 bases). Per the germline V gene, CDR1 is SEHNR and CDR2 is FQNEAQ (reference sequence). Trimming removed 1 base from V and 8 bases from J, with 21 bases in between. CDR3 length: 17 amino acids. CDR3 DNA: TGTGCCAGCAGCTTAGGATCTGCGGGAATCAGGTTCTATGAGCAGTTCTTC. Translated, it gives CASSLGSAGIRFYEQFF.

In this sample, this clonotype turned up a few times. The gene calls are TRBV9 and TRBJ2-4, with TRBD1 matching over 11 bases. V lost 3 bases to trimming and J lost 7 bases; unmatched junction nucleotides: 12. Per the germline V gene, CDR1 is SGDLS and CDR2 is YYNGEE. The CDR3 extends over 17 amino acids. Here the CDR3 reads CASSGSGTGGNLNIQYF. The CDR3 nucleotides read TGTGCCAGCAGCGGTTCCGGGACAGGGGGTAATCTGAACATTCAGTACTTC.

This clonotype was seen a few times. The CDR3 DNA follows: TGCAGTGCTAGACCGAGGACTAGGGTGGCAGATACGCAGTATTTT. Amino acids: CSARPRTRVADTQYF. The chain couples TRBV20-1 to TRBJ2-3; 7 bases match TRBD2. The CDR3 is 15 residues long. The V segment lost 2 bases and the J segment 4 bases; nucleotides outside the gene matches: 9. CDR1 is DFQATT and CDR2 is SNEGSKA in the germline V gene (reference sequence).

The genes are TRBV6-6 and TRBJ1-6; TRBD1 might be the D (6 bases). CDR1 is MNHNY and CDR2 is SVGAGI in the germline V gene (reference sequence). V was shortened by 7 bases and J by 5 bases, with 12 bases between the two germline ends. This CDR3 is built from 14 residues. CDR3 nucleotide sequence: TGTGCCAGCAACGACAGGTCAAATAATTCACCCCTCCACTTT. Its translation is CASNDRSNNSPLHF.

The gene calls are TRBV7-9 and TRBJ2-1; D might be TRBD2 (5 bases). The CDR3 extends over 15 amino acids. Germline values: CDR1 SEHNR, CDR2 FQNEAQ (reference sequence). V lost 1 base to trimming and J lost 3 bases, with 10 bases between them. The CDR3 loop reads CASSLGLAHYNEQFF. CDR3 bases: TGTGCCAGCAGCTTAGGGCTAGCACACTACAATGAGCAGTTCTTC.

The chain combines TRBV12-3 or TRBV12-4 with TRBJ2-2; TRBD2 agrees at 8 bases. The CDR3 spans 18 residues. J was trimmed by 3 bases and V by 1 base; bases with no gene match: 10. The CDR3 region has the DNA TGTGCCAGCAGTTTAGGCCCCGGGGGGGGAACGGACACCGGGGAGCTGTTTTTT. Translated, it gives CASSLGPGGGTDTGELFF.

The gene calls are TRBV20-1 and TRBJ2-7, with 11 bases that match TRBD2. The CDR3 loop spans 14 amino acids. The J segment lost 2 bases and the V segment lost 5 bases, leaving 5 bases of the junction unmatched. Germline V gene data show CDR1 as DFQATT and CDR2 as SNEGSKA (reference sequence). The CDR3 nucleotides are TGCAGTGCTGCCGGGACTAGCGGTACCTACGAGCAGTACTTC. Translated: CSAAGTSGTYEQYF.

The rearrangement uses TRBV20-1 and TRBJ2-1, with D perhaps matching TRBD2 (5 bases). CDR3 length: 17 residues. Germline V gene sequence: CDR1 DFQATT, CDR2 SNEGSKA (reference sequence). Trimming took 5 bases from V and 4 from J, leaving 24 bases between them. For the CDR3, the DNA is TGCAGTGCTTCCGAACCGGCGGCTAGCTGGGATTACAATGAGCAGTTCTTC. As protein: CSASEPAASWDYNEQFF.

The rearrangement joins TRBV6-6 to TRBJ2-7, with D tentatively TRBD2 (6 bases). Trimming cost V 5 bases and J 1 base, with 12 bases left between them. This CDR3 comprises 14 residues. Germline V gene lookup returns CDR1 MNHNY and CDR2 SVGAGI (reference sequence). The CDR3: CASSPRLESYEQYF. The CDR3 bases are TGTGCCAGCAGTCCTCGACTAGAATCCTACGAGCAGTACTTC.

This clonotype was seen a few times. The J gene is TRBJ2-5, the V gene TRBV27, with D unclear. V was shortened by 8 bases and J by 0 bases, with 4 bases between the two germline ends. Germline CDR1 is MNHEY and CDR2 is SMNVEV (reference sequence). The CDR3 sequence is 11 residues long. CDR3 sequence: CASGHQETQYF. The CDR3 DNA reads TGTGCCAGCGGGCACCAAGAGACCCAGTACTTC.

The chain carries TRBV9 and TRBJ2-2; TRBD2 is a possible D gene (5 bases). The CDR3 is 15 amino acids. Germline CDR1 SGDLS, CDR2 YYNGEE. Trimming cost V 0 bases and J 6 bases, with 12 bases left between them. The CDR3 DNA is TGTGCCAGCAGCGTAGCTAGCAATCGGGCCGGGGAGCTGTTTTTT. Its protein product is CASSVASNRAGELFF.

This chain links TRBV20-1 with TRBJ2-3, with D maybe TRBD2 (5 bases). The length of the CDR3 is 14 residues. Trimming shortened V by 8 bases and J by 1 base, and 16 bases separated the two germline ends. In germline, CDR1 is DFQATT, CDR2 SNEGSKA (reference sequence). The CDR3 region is CSPRDGGRTDTQYF. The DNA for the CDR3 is TGCAGTCCCCGGGATGGCGGACGCACAGATACGCAGTATTTT.